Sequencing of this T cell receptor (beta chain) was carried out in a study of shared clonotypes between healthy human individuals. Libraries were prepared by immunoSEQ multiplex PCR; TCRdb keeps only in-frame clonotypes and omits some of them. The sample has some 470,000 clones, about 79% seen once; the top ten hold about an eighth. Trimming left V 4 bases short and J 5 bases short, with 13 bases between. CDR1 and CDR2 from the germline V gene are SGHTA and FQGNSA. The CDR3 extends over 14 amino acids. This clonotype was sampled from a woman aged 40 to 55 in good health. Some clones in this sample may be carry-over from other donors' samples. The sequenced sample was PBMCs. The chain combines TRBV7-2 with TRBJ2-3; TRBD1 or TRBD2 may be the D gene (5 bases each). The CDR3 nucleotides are TGTGCCAGCAGCTCATTGGGTGGGGGAGATACGCAGTATTTT. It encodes CASSSLGGGDTQYF. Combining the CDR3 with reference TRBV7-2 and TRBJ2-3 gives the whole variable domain GAGVSQSPSNKVTEKGKDVELRCDPISGHTALYWYRQSLGQGLEFLIYFQGNSAPDKSGLPSDRFSAERTGGSVSTLTIQRTQQEDSAVYLCASSSLGGGDTQYFGPGTRLTVL.